This T cell receptor (beta chain) originates from a study of blood T cell repertoires in COVID-19. Across the whole study: The analysed material was cDNA or gDNA that came from T cells, B-cell-depleted T cells, or PBMCs.

Original analysis: How many nucleated cells were present was estimated from reference gene primer amplification. Only in-frame clones appear in the TCRdb table, and some are missing; sequencing was by immunoSEQ multiplex PCR. The V and J calls and the clone size are those of that table, but D and trimming were determined from the DNA. The table lists about 380,000 clones, 90% of them singletons. CDR1 SGHAT and CDR2 FQDESV come from the germline V gene (reference sequence). This CDR3 is built from 14 residues. Trimming stripped 3 bases from V and 6 bases from J, with 12 bases between. The origin of this receptor is a man aged 18 to 30 with active or convalescent COVID-19. The rearrangement joins TRBV11-1 to TRBJ2-1; TRBD2 might be the D (5 bases). Material for sequencing was peripheral blood. The CDR3 nucleotides are TGTGCCAGCAGCTTGAGGGTGAGGAGCAATGAGCAGTTCTTC. Its protein is CASSLRVRSNEQFF. The whole variable domain, filled in from reference TRBV11-1 and TRBJ2-1, reads EAEVAQSPRYKITEKSQAVAFWCDPISGHATLYWYRQILGQGPELLVQFQDESVVDDSQLPKDRFSAERLKGVDSTLKIQPAELGDSAMYLCASSLRVRSNEQFFGPGTRLTVL.